This T cell receptor beta chain is from a study of blood T cell repertoires in COVID-19. At the level of the study: The samples span acute and convalescent COVID-19 from the United States, Italy and Spain. T cells, B-cell-depleted T cells, or PBMCs provided the cDNA or gDNA that served as material.

The V gene lost 7 bases and the J gene lost 1 base, with 9 bases spanning the gap. The CDR3 runs 13 residues. CDR1 is SNHLY, CDR2 FYNNEI, per germline. Here immunoSEQ multiplex PCR was the method, and the copy in TCRdb shows in-frame clones only, minus some. The profile shows roughly 200,000 clones, about 84% of them singletons. Material for sequencing was peripheral blood. This TCR derives from a woman older than 75 with COVID-19, enrolled during active disease. The rearrangement joins TRBV2 to TRBJ2-3, with D hard to call. CDR3 nucleotide sequence: TGTGCCAGCAACGGTCTCCGCACAGATACGCAGTATTTT. It translates to CASNGLRTDTQYF.